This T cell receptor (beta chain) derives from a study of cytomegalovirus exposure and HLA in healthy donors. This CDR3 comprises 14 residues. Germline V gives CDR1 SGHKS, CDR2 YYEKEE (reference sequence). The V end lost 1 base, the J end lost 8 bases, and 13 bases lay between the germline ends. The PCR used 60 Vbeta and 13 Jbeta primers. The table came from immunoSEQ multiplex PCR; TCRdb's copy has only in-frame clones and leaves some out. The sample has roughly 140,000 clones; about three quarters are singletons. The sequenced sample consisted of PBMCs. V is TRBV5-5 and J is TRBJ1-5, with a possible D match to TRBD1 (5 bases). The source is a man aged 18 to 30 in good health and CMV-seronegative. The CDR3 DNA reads TGTGCCAGCAGCTTGAACCAGGGAGGGGAGCCCCAGCATTTT. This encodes CASSLNQGGEPQHF.